The source of this T cell receptor beta chain is a study of cytomegalovirus exposure and HLA in healthy donors. Whole-study context: Early on, a data release was issued that held approximately 78 million unique TCRs from HLA-typed donors.

Looked up from germline, CDR1 is GTSNPN and CDR2 is SVGIG (reference sequence). The CDR3 spans 13 residues. Deletions cut 1 base from V and 7 bases from J, with 13 bases between. PCR employed 60 Vbeta and 13 Jbeta primers. Assay: immunoSEQ multiplex PCR; the TCRdb copy retains only in-frame clones and omits some. The sample gives 200,000 or so clones, 80% to 85% of which show up once; more than 0.6% is in the top ten. The sample comprised PBMCs. The chain combines TRBV30 with TRBJ1-2, with D possibly matching TRBD1 (6 bases). The source of this sequence is a boy aged 2-15 years in good health and CMV-seronegative. CDR3 sequence: CAWSAGALSGYTF. Written as DNA, the CDR3 is TGTGCCTGGAGTGCAGGGGCCTTAAGTGGCTACACCTTC.